This T cell receptor (beta chain) stems from a study of T cell responses to AZD1222 COVID-19 vaccine. Whole-study context: Second-dose recipients at about 4 or about 12 weeks were treated as one pooled group. General study results and limits: Only a handful of people who got AZD1222 tested seropositive at baseline. Spike-specific TCR breadth and depth were elevated following two AZD1222 doses. Clonal diversity was possibly underestimated; the donors were predominantly white British and more often female.

Assay used: immunoSEQ multiplex PCR; TCRdb lists only in-frame clones, some missing. The repertoire holds over 100,000 clones, about 89% seen once, with 5% to 7.5% in the top ten. With 2 bases removed from V and 1 base from J, the gap between germline ends came to 0 bases. Germline loops: CDR1 SGHDT, CDR2 YYEEEE. CDR3 length: 11 amino acids. This clone was seen a single time. Its matching antigen is unknown. This TCR came from an adult in good health. V usage is TRBV5-6 and J usage is TRBJ2-5; D not certain. Sequencing was performed on peripheral blood, taken on day 0 of AZD1222 vaccination. DNA of the CDR3: TGTGCCAGCAGCTTCCAAGAGACCCAGTACTTC. Protein sequence: CASSFQETQYF. Based on the CDR3 plus reference TRBV5-6 and TRBJ2-5, the full variable domain is DAGVTQSPTHLIKTRGQQVTLRCSPKSGHDTVSWYQQALGQGPQFIFQYYEEEERQRGNFPDRFSGHQFPNYSSELNVNALLLGDSALYLCASSFQETQYFGPGTRLLVL.